Following are 11 T cell receptor beta chains from one sample sequenced in a study of cytomegalovirus exposure and HLA in healthy donors (TCRdb year 2017). The receptor library was made with the immunoSEQ multiplex PCR assay. TCRdb's version of the immuneACCESS table is confined to in-frame rearrangements and falls short of the full clone set. An unresolved V gene accounts for under half of the shortfall where checked; the remainder is of unknown origin. In all, the sample holds fewer than 120,000 clones, and approximately 89% of those were seen once. The ten largest clones take up under 2% of the sample. Sequenced material: PBMCs. The receptors derive from a woman younger than 30 in good health and CMV-seronegative.

The table lists this clone with a few counts. The V gene is TRBV4-3, the J gene TRBJ1-1; D perhaps matches TRBD1 (6 bases). V lost 6 bases to trimming and J lost 4 bases, with 15 bases between them. CDR3 length equals 14 residues. Germline V gene sequence: CDR1 LGHNA, CDR2 YSLEER. The CDR3 coding sequence is TGCGCCAGCAGGCACAGGGAAGGGATCACTGAAGCTTTCTTT. Residues: CASRHREGITEAFF.

V is TRBV27 and J is TRBJ1-3; 10 bases map to TRBD1. Germline CDR1 MNHEY, CDR2 SMNVEV (reference sequence). V trimming: 3 bases; J trimming: 0 bases; junction bases outside the gene matches: 2. CDR3 length: 16 residues. The CDR3 DNA sequence: TGTGCCAGCAGTTTGGGGACAGGGGACTCTGGAAACACCATATATTTT. Protein product: CASSLGTGDSGNTIYF.

The sample holds one count of this clone. V usage is TRBV19 and J usage is TRBJ2-1; TRBD2 might be the D (6 bases). The CDR3 runs 14 residues. Trimming removed 6 bases at V and 1 base at J, with 10 bases between. Germline CDR1 and CDR2: LNHDA and SQIVND (reference sequence). In nucleotides, the CDR3 is TGTGCCAGTAGGTCCGGGACTTCCTACAATGAGCAGTTCTTC. This encodes CASRSGTSYNEQFF. The whole variable domain, filled in from reference TRBV19 and TRBJ2-1, reads DGGITQSPKYLFRKEGQNVTLSCEQNLNHDAMYWYRQDPGQGLRLIYYSQIVNDFQKGDIAEGYSVSREKKESFPLTVTSAQKNPTAFYLCASRSGTSYNEQFFGPGTRLTVL.

The rearrangement joins TRBV11-2 to TRBJ1-1, with a weak D call TRBD1 (5 bases). There are 15 residues in the CDR3. V gave up 0 bases and J gave up 5 bases, with 13 bases separating them. Germline lookup yields CDR1 SGHAT and CDR2 FQNNGV. The CDR3 here is CASSLDKGPVTEAFF. The CDR3 DNA reads as TGTGCCAGCAGCTTAGATAAGGGGCCTGTGACTGAAGCTTTCTTT.

A single count supports this clone. The chain employs TRBV4-2 and TRBJ2-3; 7 positions agree with TRBD1. The CDR3 length is 16 residues. Looked up from germline, CDR1 is LGHNA and CDR2 is YNFKEQ. Unmatched junction bases numbered 10, after V lost 5 bases and J lost 2 bases. The CDR3 DNA follows: TGTGCCAGCAGCTTAAGGGACAGCGAGCCCACAGATACGCAGTATTTT. Its protein product is CASSLRDSEPTDTQYF.

This chain uses TRBV30 with TRBJ2-5; D may be TRBD1 (5 bases). The germline gives CDR1 GTSNPN, CDR2 SVGIG (reference sequence). The CDR3 extends over 14 amino acids. V was cut by 3 bases and J by 1 base, with 12 bases left in between. CDR3 in DNA: TGTGCCTGGAGCCCCCTTGGGGCCCAAGAGACCCAGTACTTC. This sequence encodes CAWSPLGAQETQYF.

This clone has only a few counts. Relative to the germline gene, one junction end is altered; a read error may explain this. Other nucleotide sequences in the sample specify the same CDR3. The chain carries TRBV27 and TRBJ2-5; 7 nucleotides line up with TRBD2. The CDR3 sequence is 14 residues long. CDR1 MNHEY and CDR2 SMNVEV come from the germline V gene (reference sequence). CDR3 sequence (DNA): TGTGCCAGCTCTCCGTGGGAGGGCCAAGGGACCCAGTACTTC. Translation: CASSPWEGQGTQYF.

The chain has TRBV7-2 and TRBJ2-7; TRBD1 agrees at 8 bases. The CDR3 contains 14 residues. The germline V gene has CDR1 SGHTA and CDR2 FQGNSA. V shed 3 bases, J shed 5 bases, and the junction held 6 bases outside the gene matches. This chain's CDR3 is CASSFRGLGDEQYF. CDR3 in DNA: TGTGCCAGCAGCTTCAGGGGGCTGGGCGACGAGCAGTACTTC.

The chain employs TRBV18 and TRBJ2-5; 8 nucleotides agree with TRBD1. The length of the CDR3 is 14 residues. CDR1 and CDR2 from the germline V gene are KGHSH and LQKENI. The J segment lost 3 bases and the V segment lost 3 bases, leaving 3 bases of the junction unmatched. CDR3 residues: CASSPDRGKETQYF. The DNA of the CDR3 is TGTGCCAGCTCACCTGACAGGGGAAAAGAGACCCAGTACTTC.

The chain joins TRBV5-1 to TRBJ1-2; 7 bases map to TRBD1. The V segment lost 4 bases and the J segment 3 bases; nucleotides outside the gene matches: 6. The CDR3 contains 14 residues. CDR1 SGHRS and CDR2 YFSETQ come from the germline V gene. Here the CDR3 reads CASSLITGDYGYTF. The CDR3 DNA reads as TGCGCCAGCAGCCTCATTACAGGGGACTATGGCTACACCTTC.

V usage is TRBV6-1 and J usage is TRBJ1-1; D is unresolved. V was shortened by 6 bases and J by 0 bases, with 8 bases between the two germline ends. The CDR3 runs 13 residues. CDR1 and CDR2 (germline): MNHNS, SASEGT. CDR3 DNA: TGTGCCAGCAGACAGACTATGAACACTGAAGCTTTCTTT. Translation: CASRQTMNTEAFF.